Presented here are 21 T cell receptor beta chains from one specimen sequenced in a study of blood T cells in healthy people across ages. It was with a sample-barcoded 5' primer and a J-beta primer mix that a second PCR of roughly 7 to 12 cycles was run. TCRdb called the 5' RACE reads again in MiXCR, with one record for every CDR3 protein. The table has approximately 1.5 million distinct CDR3 sequences, about 31% seen once. The specimen was blood. These receptors came from a woman aged 30 to 39 in good health.

The J gene is TRBJ2-5, the V gene TRBV6-1; 8 bases are a match to TRBD1. Germline-derived CDR1 and CDR2 are MNHNS and SASEGT. V shed 3 bases and J 4 bases; nucleotides not matched to a gene: 4. The CDR3 spans 14 residues. The DNA of the CDR3 is TGTGCCAGCAGTGATAGACAGGGGAGAGAGACCCAGTACTTC. As protein: CASSDRQGRETQYF.

The V and J genes are TRBV5-5 and TRBJ2-6; D is perhaps TRBD2 (5 bases). V shed 3 bases and J shed 2 bases, with 9 bases lying between them. The CDR3 is made up of 15 amino acids. Germline CDR1 reads SGHKS; CDR2 reads YYEKEE (reference sequence). The CDR3 coding sequence is TGTGCCAGCAGCTCGGCCGGGGCTGGGGCCAACGTCCTGACTTTC. Its translation: CASSSAGAGANVLTF.

This clonotype has a handful of counts. The chain is built from TRBV4-1 and TRBJ2-2; tentatively, D is TRBD2 (5 bases). The ends were cut back, 5 bases at V and 8 bases at J, with 9 bases in the middle. The germline V gene has CDR1 MGHRA and CDR2 YSYEKL. This CDR3 is built from 12 residues. CDR3 nucleotides: TGCGCCAGCAGCGCCCCGGGGGGGGAGCTGTTTTTT. This gives the protein CASSAPGGELFF.

This clonotype appeared a few times. This chain links TRBV2 with TRBJ2-5, with 7 nucleotides matching TRBD1. Germline V gene lookup returns CDR1 SNHLY and CDR2 FYNNEI. V was pared by 1 base and J by 2 bases, with 4 bases of the junction left unmatched. This CDR3 spans 15 amino acids. The CDR3 protein is CASSEGGQIQETQYF. The CDR3 DNA reads TGTGCCAGCAGTGAAGGGGGACAGATACAAGAGACCCAGTACTTC.

Worth noting for this clonotype: A much bigger clone sits one base away, suggesting this may be a read error. This chain connects TRBV29-1 to TRBJ1-1; D perhaps matches TRBD1 (6 bases). The CDR3 runs to 10 residues. Germline V lookup: CDR1 SQVTM, CDR2 ANQGSEA. The CDR3: CSGGGTETFF. CDR3 sequence (DNA): TGCAGCGGGGGGGGCACTGAAACTTTCTTT. The whole variable domain, remainder taken from reference TRBV29-1 and TRBJ1-1, is SAVISQKPSRDICQRGTSLTIQCQVDSQVTMMFWYRQQPGQSLTLIATANQGSEATYESGFVIDKFPISRPNLTFSTLTVSNMSPEDSSIYLCSGGGTETFFGQGTRLTVV.

This chain links TRBV5-5 with TRBJ2-7, with D perhaps TRBD2 (10 bases). Deletions cut 4 bases from V and 4 bases from J, with 27 bases between. Germline CDR1 and CDR2: SGHKS and YYEKEE (reference sequence). CDR3 length: 18 residues. In DNA form, the CDR3 reads TGTGCCAGCAGCAGCCGGACAGGGGAGAGGACTAGCGGATACGAGCAGTACTTC. Protein sequence: CASSSRTGERTSGYEQYF.

J is TRBJ2-3 and V is TRBV18; TRBD2 aligns across 14 bases. J was trimmed by 6 bases and V by 0 bases; bases with no gene match: 8. The germline CDR1 and CDR2 sequences are KGHSH and LQKENI. The CDR3 contains 18 residues. DNA of the CDR3: TGTGCCAGCTCACCACCGAGACTAGCGGGAGGGTTATCCGATACGCAGTATTTT. This encodes CASSPPRLAGGLSDTQYF.

This clonotype showed up just a few times. Written as DNA, the CDR3 is TGCAGTGCTAGAGGACCACGTACCGATTACTCCCGGTACTTC. It yields the protein CSARGPRTDYSRYF. The rearrangement uses TRBV20-1 and TRBJ2-5; D unclear. The CDR3 has 14 amino acids. Trimming removed 1 base from V and 13 bases from J, with 22 bases in between. CDR1 and CDR2 (germline): DFQATT, SNEGSKA (reference sequence).

As to this clonotype: A much larger clone differs by one base, so this may be a read error. The chain joins TRBV10-3 to TRBJ2-1; 7 bases line up with TRBD2. Losses at the gene ends were 6 bases for V and 8 bases for J; bases not matched to a gene: 7. Germline V gene lookup returns CDR1 ENHRY and CDR2 SYGVKD. The CDR3 runs 13 residues. CDR3 amino acids: CAISWGLQDEQFF. The CDR3 coding sequence is TGTGCCATCAGCTGGGGACTACAGGATGAGCAGTTCTTC.

This clonotype was detected ten times or more. J is TRBJ2-3 and V is TRBV4-1; D remains unclear. Trimming removed 0 bases from V and 3 bases from J, with 7 bases in between. The CDR3 contains 14 residues. Germline-derived CDR1 and CDR2 are MGHRA and YSYEKL. The CDR3 DNA is TGCGCCAGCAGCCAAGATATAGTTACAGATACGCAGTATTTT. As protein: CASSQDIVTDTQYF.

This clonotype was detected once. The junction shows a germline mismatch at one end, possibly a read error. V is TRBV13 and J is TRBJ2-5; D remains unclear. The CDR3 sequence is 11 residues long. Germline assignment: CDR1 PRHDT and CDR2 FYEKMQ (reference sequence). The CDR3 protein is CASSFKETKYF. The CDR3 DNA follows: TGTGCCAGCAGCTTCAAAGAGACCAAGTACTTC.

J is TRBJ2-1 and V is TRBV3-1, with 7 positions matching TRBD2. This CDR3 region has 17 residues. V was pared by 4 bases and J by 0 bases, with 9 bases of the junction left unmatched. Germline CDR1 is LGHDT and CDR2 is YNNKEL (reference sequence). Here the CDR3 reads CASSLGGGRSSYNEQFF. The CDR3 coding sequence is TGTGCCAGCAGCCTTGGGGGGGGAAGGAGCTCCTACAATGAGCAGTTCTTC.

This clonotype was counted only a few times. Germline is not matched at one junction end, which may reflect a read error. The genes are TRBV6-1 and TRBJ2-5, with a possible D match to TRBD1 (5 bases). Germline CDR1 is MNHNS and CDR2 is SASEGT. This CDR3 comprises 12 residues. For the CDR3, the DNA is TGTGCCAGCAGGGAAGAGCCCAGGGTGCTGTACTTC. This translates into CASREEPRVLYF.

The rearrangement joins TRBV9 to TRBJ2-7; TRBD2 matches at 7 bases. The trim removed 4 bases at V and 2 bases at J, leaving 6 bases unmatched. CDR1 SGDLS and CDR2 YYNGEE come from the germline V gene. This CDR3 is built from 14 residues. The CDR3 region is CASSFGLETYEQYF. The CDR3, as DNA: TGTGCCAGCAGCTTTGGACTAGAAACCTACGAGCAGTACTTC. Full variable domain (rest looked up from reference TRBV9 and TRBJ2-7): DSGVTQTPKHLITATGQRVTLRCSPRSGDLSVYWYQQSLDQGLQFLIQYYNGEERAKGNILERFSAQQFPDLHSELNLSSLELGDSALYFCASSFGLETYEQYFGPGTRLTVT.

This sequence joins TRBV6-1 and TRBJ2-7, with D possibly called TRBD1 or TRBD2 (6 bases each). V lost 6 bases to trimming and J lost 2 bases, with 14 bases between them. The V gene's germline CDR1 is MNHNS and CDR2 SASEGT. The length of the CDR3 is 14 residues. DNA for the CDR3: TGTGCCAGCAGCGATGGGGGGCACACCTACGAGCAGTACTTC. It specifies CASSDGGHTYEQYF.

The rearrangement uses TRBV20-1 and TRBJ2-7, with D maybe TRBD2 (6 bases). Trimming took off 1 base at V and 6 bases at J, with 7 bases between the two ends. Germline V gives CDR1 DFQATT, CDR2 SNEGSKA (reference sequence). This CDR3 has 11 residues. CDR3 in DNA: TGCAGTGCTAGAGGGGGGGTCGAGCAGTACTTC. Protein sequence: CSARGGVEQYF.

This clonotype was observed a handful of times. The genes are TRBV4-1 and TRBJ1-6; D is possibly TRBD1 (5 bases). Germline assignment: CDR1 MGHRA and CDR2 YSYEKL. The length of the CDR3 is 17 residues. V was shortened by 1 base and J by 4 bases, with 14 bases between the two germline ends. This CDR3 reads CASSQVRSGRYNSPLHF. The CDR3 DNA reads as TGCGCCAGCAGCCAAGTCCGGTCGGGGCGGTATAATTCACCCCTCCACTTT.

The V and J genes are TRBV6-5 and TRBJ1-5; unclear D gene. Germline V gene lookup returns CDR1 MNHEY and CDR2 SVGAGI. The CDR3 extends over 10 amino acids. DNA for the CDR3: TGTCTCGGGGTAAAGCAGCCCCAGCATTTT. This sequence encodes CLGVKQPQHF.

The chain joins TRBV7-9 to TRBJ1-1; unclear D gene. Germline loops: CDR1 SEHNR, CDR2 FQNEAQ (reference sequence). The CDR3 extends over 17 amino acids. The ends were cut back, 3 bases at V and 0 bases at J, with 17 bases in the middle. CDR3 amino acids: CASSFPRGGFMNTEAFF. In DNA, the CDR3 is TGTGCCAGCAGCTTCCCGCGCGGAGGGTTCATGAACACTGAAGCTTTCTTT. The whole variable domain, remainder taken from reference TRBV7-9 and TRBJ1-1, is DTGVSQNPRHKITKRGQNVTFRCDPISEHNRLYWYRQTLGQGPEFLTYFQNEAQLEKSRLLSDRFSAERPKGSFSTLEIQRTEQGDSAMYLCASSFPRGGFMNTEAFFGQGTRLTVV.

This clonotype was found a few times. The V and J genes are TRBV3-1 and TRBJ2-4; no clear D gene. CDR1 is LGHDT, CDR2 YNNKEL, per germline (reference sequence). Trimming removed 0 bases from V and 1 base from J, with 7 bases in between. CDR3 length: 15 residues. CDR3 region: CASSQEVMAKNIQYF. DNA of the CDR3: TGTGCCAGCAGCCAAGAGGTTATGGCCAAAAACATTCAGTACTTC.

This clonotype appeared a few times. V and J are TRBV27 and TRBJ2-7; 12 positions agree with TRBD2. Germline V gene data show CDR1 as MNHEY and CDR2 as SMNVEV (reference sequence). V shed 5 bases and J 6 bases; nucleotides not matched to a gene: 5. CDR3 length: 14 amino acids. The CDR3 loop is CASSLAGGHIEQYF. CDR3 nucleotides: TGTGCCAGCAGTCTAGCGGGGGGGCACATCGAGCAGTACTTC.